This T cell receptor (beta chain) was captured in a study of blood T cell repertoires in COVID-19. The wider study: Material from acute and convalescent COVID-19 was sourced from the United States, Italy and Spain. PBMCs, B-cell-depleted T cells, or T cells provided the cDNA or gDNA that made up the material.

Original analysis: Estimated nucleated cell counts came from reference gene primer amplification. The repertoire was sequenced with immunoSEQ multiplex PCR; TCRdb's copy has only in-frame clones and lacks some. V, J and clone size were drawn from that table, and D and trimming were deduced from the DNA. The profile shows over 90,000 clones, roughly 92% of them singletons. The Seattle patients joined while their infection was active and were tracked longitudinally afterward. CDR1 is MNHEY and CDR2 is SMNVEV in the germline V gene (reference sequence). Trimming cost V 5 bases and J 4 bases, with 14 bases left between them. The CDR3 runs 14 residues.

Sequencing was performed on peripheral blood. The sequence derives from a woman in her forties or fifties with COVID-19, enrolled during active disease. This sequence joins TRBV27 and TRBJ1-1, with D maybe TRBD1 (6 bases). As DNA, the CDR3 is TGTGCCAGCAGTGAGCAGGGGCGAGTCACTGAAGCTTTCTTT. This sequence encodes CASSEQGRVTEAFF.